This is a list of T cell receptor beta chains from one sample in a study of CD8 T cells in Susac syndrome. MiXCR was run by TCRdb on the immunoSEQ multiplex PCR reads, yielding one entry per CDR3 protein. The profile shows some 260,000 distinct CDR3 sequences, 85% to 95% of them singletons. The sequenced sample was CD4+ T cells from PBMCs. These receptors were obtained from a human donor with multiple sclerosis. Each CDR3 is given with its conserved first and last residue. The order of the fields is J gene, V gene, clone size, CDR3 protein. Size is omitted from some rows. Given values are once, few, many or a class for expanded clones.

>TRBJ1-2|TRBV15|once
CATSRGPTRGGYTF
>TRBJ1-2|TRBV18|-
CASLASSVGGYTF
>TRBJ2-5|TRBV29-1|-
CSARTMETQYF
>TRBJ2-1|TRBV29-1|-
CSVVRIYNEQFF
>TRBJ2-7|TRBV7-2|few
CASSLGGLVFYEQYF
>TRBJ1-5|TRBV20-1|-
CSAIRSGRGNQPQHF
>TRBJ2-5|TRBV30|-
CAWSAGGSPGQETQYF
>TRBJ1-1|TRBV5-1|-
CASSEISGTQIEAFF
>TRBJ2-7|TRBV5-4|once
CASNFVGGDEQYF
>TRBJ2-7|TRBV28|-
CATNGGGAPYEQYF
>TRBJ1-3|TRBV18|-
CASSSLPRSSGNTIYF
>TRBJ2-4|TRBV4-2|few
CASSLSTGQENIQYF
>TRBJ1-4|TRBV4-1|-
CASSQDGGGREKLFF
>TRBJ1-2|TRBV30|-
CALTGTLISYGYTF
>TRBJ2-1|TRBV27|-
CASSSKPPYNEQFF
>TRBJ2-5|TRBV20-1|-
CSAISGGIQETQYF
>TRBJ2-2|TRBV9|-
CASSLRTSGAGELFF
>TRBJ2-3|TRBV10-3|-
CAIRGDFTDTQYF
>TRBJ2-1|TRBV3-1|-
CASRKRLAGEQFF
>TRBJ2-6|TRBV7-3|-
CASSYSHSGANVLTF
>TRBJ2-5|TRBV19|-
CASQVAGGEETQYF
>TRBJ1-1|TRBV20-1|-
CSARDPRPSYNTEAFF
>TRBJ1-5|TRBV20-1|-
CSAGTGWGNQPQHF
>TRBJ1-3|TRBV5-1|-
CASSLASGSGNTIYF
>TRBJ1-4|TRBV5-1|-
CASSLWGQTNEKLFF
>TRBJ2-1|TRBV5-1|-
CASSLEVGEKYNEQFF
>TRBJ1-2|TRBV5-1|-
CASSLGYRGMDGYTF
>TRBJ1-6|TRBV5-4|-
CASTREVDSPLHF
>TRBJ1-2|TRBV3-1|-
CASSQYAQGDGYTF
>TRBJ2-2|TRBV9|-
CASSASGTGGFTGELFF
>TRBJ1-1|TRBV20-1|-
CSANPDRNTEAFF
>TRBJ2-5|TRBV5-8|-
CASSFVSRRRKETQYF
>TRBJ1-5|TRBV5-6|-
CASSFRPGQQTQPQHF
>TRBJ1-6|TRBV3-1|-
CASSQEGARVTLHF
>TRBJ2-3|TRBV7-8|once
CASSVSGGTDTQYF
>TRBJ2-1|TRBV29-1|-
CSVDSLAGGTQFF
>TRBJ2-2|TRBV7-7|-
CASSLSVGTDTGELFF
>TRBJ2-7|TRBV3-1|-
CASSQDGTTYEQYF
>TRBJ2-1|TRBV9|-
CASSVATGTGVNEQFF
>TRBJ2-5|TRBV30|-
CAWSWAIQETQYF
>TRBJ2-7|TRBV9|-
CASSAPGQTDEQYF
>TRBJ1-1|TRBV6-6|-
CASISSGTAEAFF
>TRBJ2-7|TRBV5-1|-
CASSLGTEQYF